This T cell receptor (beta chain) was sequenced during a study of control samples from healthy donors and cancer patients. The CDR3 spans 14 residues. Germline loops: CDR1 KGHDR, CDR2 SFDVKD. After removal of 2 bases from V and 7 bases from J, the junction contained 3 bases not matched to a gene. Sequenced by immunoSEQ multiplex PCR; TCRdb stores in-frame clones only, minus some. The sample has some 160,000 clones, 92% seen once; the top ten hold 0.68%. The sample consisted of blood. The sequence came from a woman between 25 and 40 years old in good health. The chain is built from TRBV24-1 and TRBJ2-7; 11 bases map to TRBD2. The CDR3 loop reads CATSDSTSGREQYF. CDR3 DNA: TGTGCCACCAGTGATTCTACTAGCGGGAGAGAGCAGTACTTC.